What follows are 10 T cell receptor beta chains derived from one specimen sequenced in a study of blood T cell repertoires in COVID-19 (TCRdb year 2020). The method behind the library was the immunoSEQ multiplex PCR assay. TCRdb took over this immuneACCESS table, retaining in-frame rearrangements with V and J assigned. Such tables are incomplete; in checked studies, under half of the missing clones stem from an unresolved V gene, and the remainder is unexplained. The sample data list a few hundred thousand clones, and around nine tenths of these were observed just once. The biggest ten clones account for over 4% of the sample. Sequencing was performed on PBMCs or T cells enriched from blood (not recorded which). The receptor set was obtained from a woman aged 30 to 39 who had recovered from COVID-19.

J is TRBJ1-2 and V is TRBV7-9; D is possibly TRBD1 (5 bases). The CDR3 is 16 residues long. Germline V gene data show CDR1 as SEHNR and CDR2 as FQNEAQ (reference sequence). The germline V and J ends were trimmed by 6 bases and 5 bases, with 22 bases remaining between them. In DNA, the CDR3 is TGTGCCAGCAGATCCTCTTTTAATCCGGCAGGGTATGGCTACACCTTC. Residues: CASRSSFNPAGYGYTF.

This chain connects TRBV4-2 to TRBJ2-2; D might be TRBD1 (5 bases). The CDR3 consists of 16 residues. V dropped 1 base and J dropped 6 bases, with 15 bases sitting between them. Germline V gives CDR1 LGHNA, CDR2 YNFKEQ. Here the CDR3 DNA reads TGTGCCAGCAGCCAAGTGCCGGACATAACGGCCGGGGAGCTGTTTTTT. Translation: CASSQVPDITAGELFF.

The CDR3 DNA reads as TGTGCCAGCAGCTCCCTGTGGGGACAGGGTACCTACGAGCAGTACTTC. It translates to CASSSLWGQGTYEQYF. The chain uses TRBV7-2 and TRBJ2-7, with 9 bases matching TRBD1. CDR3 length: 16 amino acids. Trimming at V came to 4 bases and at J to 2 bases, leaving 9 bases not matched to a gene. CDR1 is SGHTA and CDR2 is FQGNSA in the germline V gene.

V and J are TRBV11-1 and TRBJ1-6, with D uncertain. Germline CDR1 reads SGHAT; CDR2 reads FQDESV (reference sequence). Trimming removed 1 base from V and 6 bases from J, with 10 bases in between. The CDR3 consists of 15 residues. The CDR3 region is CASSLVATPNSPLHF. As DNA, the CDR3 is TGTGCCAGCAGCTTAGTTGCGACACCTAATTCACCCCTCCACTTT.

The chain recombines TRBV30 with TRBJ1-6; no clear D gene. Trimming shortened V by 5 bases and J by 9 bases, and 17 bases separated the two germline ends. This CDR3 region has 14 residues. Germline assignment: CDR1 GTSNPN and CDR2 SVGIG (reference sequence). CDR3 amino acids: CAWRQGRSSSPLHF. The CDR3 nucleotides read TGTGCCTGGCGCCAAGGCAGGTCGTCTTCACCCCTCCACTTT.

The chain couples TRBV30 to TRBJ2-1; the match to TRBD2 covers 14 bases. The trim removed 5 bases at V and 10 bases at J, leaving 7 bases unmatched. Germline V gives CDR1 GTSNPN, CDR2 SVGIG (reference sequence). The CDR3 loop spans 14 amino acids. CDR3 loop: CAWAPGLAGDEQFF. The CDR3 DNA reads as TGTGCCTGGGCCCCGGGACTAGCGGGAGACGAGCAGTTCTTC. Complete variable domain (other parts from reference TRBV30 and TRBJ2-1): SQTIHQWPATLVQPVGSPLSLECTVEGTSNPNLYWYRQAAGRGLQLLFYSVGIGQISSEVPQNLSASRPQDRQFILSSKKLLLSDSGFYLCAWAPGLAGDEQFFGPGTRLTVL.

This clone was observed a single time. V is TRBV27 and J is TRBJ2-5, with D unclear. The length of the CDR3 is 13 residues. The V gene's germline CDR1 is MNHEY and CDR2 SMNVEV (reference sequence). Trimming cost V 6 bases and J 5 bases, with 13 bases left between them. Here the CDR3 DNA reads TGTGCCAGCAGACAGATATCTACGGAGACCCAGTACTTC. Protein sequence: CASRQISTETQYF.

CDR3 in DNA: TGTGCCAGCAGGAGAGTAACAGGGGGAGTAAACTATGGCTACACCTTC. Protein: CASRRVTGGVNYGYTF. The V call is TRBV7-2, the J call TRBJ1-2; the match to TRBD1 covers 8 bases. Looked up from germline, CDR1 is SGHTA and CDR2 is FQGNSA. This CDR3 region has 16 residues. V shed 6 bases, J shed 2 bases, and the junction held 11 bases outside the gene matches.

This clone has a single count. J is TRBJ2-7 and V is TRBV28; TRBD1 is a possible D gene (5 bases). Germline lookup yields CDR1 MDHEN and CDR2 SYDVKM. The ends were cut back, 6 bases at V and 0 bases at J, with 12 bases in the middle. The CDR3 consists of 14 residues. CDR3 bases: TGTGCCAGCAGCCCAACAGGCGACTCCTACGAGCAGTACTTC. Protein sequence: CASSPTGDSYEQYF. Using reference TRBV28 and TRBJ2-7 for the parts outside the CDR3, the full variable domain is DVKVTQSSRYLVKRTGEKVFLECVQDMDHENMFWYRQDPGLGLRLIYFSYDVKMKEKGDIPEGYSVSREKKERFSLILESASTNQTSMYLCASSPTGDSYEQYFGPGTRLTVT.

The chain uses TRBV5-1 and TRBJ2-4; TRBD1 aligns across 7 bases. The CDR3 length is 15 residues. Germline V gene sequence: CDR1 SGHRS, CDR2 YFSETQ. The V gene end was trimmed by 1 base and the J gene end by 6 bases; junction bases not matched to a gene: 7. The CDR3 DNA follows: TGCGCCAGCAGCTTGAGACAGGGCCGGGTAAACATTCAGTACTTC. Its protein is CASSLRQGRVNIQYF. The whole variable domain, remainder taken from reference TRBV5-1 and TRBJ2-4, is KAGVTQTPRYLIKTRGQQVTLSCSPISGHRSVSWYQQTPGQGLQFLFEYFSETQRNKGNFPGRFSGRQFSNSRSEMNVSTLELGDSALYLCASSLRQGRVNIQYFGAGTRLSVL.